The 32 T cell receptor beta chains below were found in one sample sequenced in a study of post-analysis software for immune sequencing data. Notes on the study in general: The study found TRBV5-6, TRBV5-1 and TRBV20-1 among five TRBV segments more frequent in patients than controls.

Prepared TCR beta cDNA libraries contained unique molecular identifiers. Via MiXCR, TCRdb re-called the PCR reads, giving one row per CDR3 protein. The sample carries some 690,000 distinct CDR3 sequences, 25% to 30% recorded once. These receptors' targets are unknown. The sequenced sample consisted of blood. The source of these receptors is a girl between 10 and 17 years old with multiple sclerosis.

The chain links TRBV3-1 to TRBJ1-5, with D maybe TRBD1 (6 bases). Germline V gives CDR1 LGHDT, CDR2 YNNKEL (reference sequence). The germline V and J ends were trimmed by 0 bases and 3 bases, with 12 bases remaining between them. The CDR3 sequence is 16 residues long. The CDR3 protein is CASSQDLGGNNQPQHF. CDR3 in DNA: TGTGCCAGCAGCCAAGATTTGGGGGGCAACAATCAGCCCCAGCATTTT.

This rearrangement joins TRBV7-9 to TRBJ1-1; D perhaps matches TRBD1 (5 bases). This CDR3 comprises 15 residues. Trimming took off 8 bases at V and 2 bases at J, with 18 bases between the two ends. Germline-derived CDR1 and CDR2 are SEHNR and FQNEAQ (reference sequence). CDR3 DNA: TGTGCCAGCCGCACCTTGACAGCCGAAAACACTGAAGCTTTCTTT. Translated, it gives CASRTLTAENTEAFF.

This clonotype was counted a few times. This chain joins TRBV20-1 and TRBJ2-5; D possibly corresponds to TRBD1 (6 bases). The tail of the sequence fits TRBJ2-7 better, so the J call may be wrong. Per the germline V gene, CDR1 is DFQATT and CDR2 is SNEGSKA (reference sequence). This CDR3 is 13 amino acids long. CDR3 nucleotide sequence: TGCTCCCCGTCGGGACAAACGATGGGCGAGCAGTACTTC. Protein product: CSPSGQTMGEQYF.

CDR3 in DNA: TGTGCCAGCAGCGTAGAACAACACAGCCACGAGCAGTACTTC. It translates to CASSVEQHSHEQYF. The chain couples TRBV9 to TRBJ2-7; D uncertain. Germline CDR1 SGDLS, CDR2 YYNGEE. The V and J ends lost 0 bases and 5 bases respectively, with 12 bases between them. The CDR3 contains 14 residues.

This clonotype has a handful of counts. This chain connects TRBV20-1 to TRBJ1-6; 8 bases are a match to TRBD1. V lost 5 bases, J lost 9 bases, and 6 bases stayed unmatched. The length of the CDR3 is 13 residues. Germline V gives CDR1 DFQATT, CDR2 SNEGSKA (reference sequence). This CDR3 reads CSAENRGGSPLHF. CDR3 in DNA: TGCAGTGCTGAGAACAGGGGGGGTTCACCCCTCCACTTT.

The CDR3 coding sequence is TGTGCCAGCAGCTTGAGAACTAGCGGGGTCTCCTACAATGAGCAGTTCTTC. Translated, it gives CASSLRTSGVSYNEQFF. The rearrangement links TRBV11-2 to TRBJ2-1, with 10 bases identical to TRBD2. V was clipped by 3 bases and J by 0 bases; unmatched bases: 5. The length of the CDR3 is 17 residues. Germline CDR1 is SGHAT and CDR2 is FQNNGV.

V is TRBV7-8 and J is TRBJ2-3; D call uncertain. The CDR3 is 15 amino acids. Deletions cut 1 base from V and 1 base from J, with 9 bases between. Germline CDR1 is SGHVS and CDR2 is FQNEAQ. The CDR3 protein is CASSLGRWGTDTQYF. In nucleotides, the CDR3 is TGTGCCAGCAGCTTAGGAAGGTGGGGCACAGATACGCAGTATTTT.

This clonotype was seen a handful of times. The rearrangement joins TRBV29-1 to TRBJ2-5, with 9 bases aligning to TRBD1. The CDR3 contains 13 residues. From germline, CDR1 is SQVTM and CDR2 ANQGSEA. Unmatched junction bases numbered 10, after V lost 5 bases and J lost 9 bases. In DNA, the CDR3 is TGCAGCGTTCGGGACAGGGCTCGGGGAGCCCAGTACTTC. Translation gives CSVRDRARGAQYF.

Here the CDR3 reads CASSLLGGRNEQYF. The DNA for the CDR3 is TGTGCCAGCAGCTTATTAGGGGGACGGAACGAGCAGTACTTC. The V gene is TRBV7-9, the J gene TRBJ2-7; D is possibly TRBD1 (6 bases). V was pared by 2 bases and J by 5 bases, with 13 bases between. The CDR3 spans 14 residues. Germline loops: CDR1 SEHNR, CDR2 FQNEAQ (reference sequence).

V is TRBV20-1 and J is TRBJ2-5; D uncertain. The V gene lost 0 bases and the J gene lost 5 bases, with 10 bases spanning the gap. Germline CDR1 and CDR2: DFQATT and SNEGSKA (reference sequence). The CDR3 loop spans 13 amino acids. CDR3 residues: CSARDPRRETQYF. In DNA, the CDR3 is TGCAGTGCTAGAGATCCGCGGCGGGAGACCCAGTACTTC.

This clonotype was counted only a few times. This chain uses TRBV5-1 with TRBJ2-1, with a possible D match to TRBD2 (5 bases). V lost 1 base, J lost 8 bases, and 7 bases lay in between. Germline CDR1 reads SGHRS; CDR2 reads YFSETQ. This CDR3 contains 12 residues. For the CDR3, the DNA is TGCGCCAGCAGCTTGCTTAGCGATGAGCAGTTCTTC. It is translated as CASSLLSDEQFF.

The sample holds a few counts of this clonotype. V is TRBV7-9 and J is TRBJ2-3, with a tentative D call TRBD2 (5 bases). The germline gives CDR1 SEHNR, CDR2 FQNEAQ (reference sequence). Trimming pared 5 bases from V and 3 bases from J, leaving 12 bases between. The CDR3 is made up of 14 amino acids. CDR3 protein: CASSAPLGTDTQYF. The DNA for the CDR3 is TGTGCCAGCAGCGCCCCACTAGGGACAGATACGCAGTATTTT.

This clonotype occurred a few times. The gene calls are TRBV12-3 or TRBV12-4 and TRBJ1-5; D is perhaps TRBD1 (6 bases). Trimming shortened V by 2 bases and J by 4 bases, and 18 bases separated the two germline ends. The CDR3 loop spans 17 amino acids. CDR3 loop: CASSLRLGGVGNQPQHF. Here the CDR3 DNA reads TGTGCCAGCAGTTTAAGGTTAGGGGGGGTAGGTAATCAGCCCCAGCATTTT.

This clonotype has a handful of counts. The genes are TRBV4-1 and TRBJ2-5; 9 bases fit TRBD2. The germline gives CDR1 MGHRA, CDR2 YSYEKL. V trimming: 0 bases; J trimming: 5 bases; junction bases outside the gene matches: 7. This CDR3 contains 16 residues. CDR3 in amino acids: CASSQDQAGGGETQYF. The CDR3 DNA reads TGCGCCAGCAGCCAAGATCAAGCGGGGGGTGGGGAGACCCAGTACTTC.

V usage is TRBV4-3 and J usage is TRBJ2-7; D call uncertain. V shed 1 base and J shed 4 bases, with 14 bases lying between them. CDR1 and CDR2 (germline): LGHNA, YSLEER. The CDR3 totals 15 residues. The CDR3 DNA follows: TGCGCCAGCAGCCAAGCTATAGCCCCTCAGTACGAGCAGTACTTC. Protein product: CASSQAIAPQYEQYF.

J is TRBJ1-4 and V is TRBV9, with D perhaps TRBD1 (5 bases). The CDR3 loop spans 15 amino acids. Per germline, CDR1 SGDLS and CDR2 YYNGEE. V was pared by 0 bases and J by 4 bases, with 10 bases between. CDR3: CASSVGGDYNEKLFF. CDR3 DNA sequence: TGTGCCAGCAGCGTAGGGGGGGACTATAATGAAAAACTGTTTTTT.

The chain couples TRBV15 to TRBJ2-6, with a possible D match to TRBD2 (6 bases). Trimming took off 1 base at V and 1 base at J, with 20 bases between the two ends. The CDR3 runs 20 residues. The germline V gene has CDR1 LNHNV and CDR2 YYDKDF (reference sequence). CDR3 DNA: TGTGCCACCAGCAGAGTAGAGGCGGGGCGCTACGCGTCTGGGGCCAACGTCCTGACTTTC. Translating gives CATSRVEAGRYASGANVLTF.

This clonotype was found a few times. J is TRBJ2-4 and V is TRBV20-1, with 9 nucleotides matching TRBD1. Germline CDR1 reads DFQATT; CDR2 reads SNEGSKA (reference sequence). The CDR3 consists of 14 residues. Unmatched junction bases numbered 13, after V lost 3 bases and J lost 13 bases. CDR3: CSARDRDRVLKQYF. CDR3 in DNA: TGCAGTGCTAGGGACCGGGACAGGGTTTTGAAGCAGTACTTC.

The rearrangement links TRBV20-1 to TRBJ2-7, with TRBD1 matching over 9 bases. The J call could be wrong; TRBJ2-5 is a better fit for the DNA end. Germline CDR1 reads DFQATT; CDR2 reads SNEGSKA (reference sequence). The CDR3 is 16 amino acids. The CDR3 nucleotides are TGCAGTGCTAGAGATCTGCGACAGGGGGACGGGGAGACCCAGTACTTC. This translates into CSARDLRQGDGETQYF.

Comments on this clonotype: A read error may explain this, as a much larger clone is one base away. The V call is TRBV28, the J call TRBJ2-7; 10 bases line up with TRBD1. The last part of the DNA fits TRBJ2-5 better; the J call may be wrong. Germline V CDR1 and CDR2: MDHEN, SYDVKM. This CDR3 has 15 amino acids. The CDR3 sequence: CAGSFLGTGEETQYF. The CDR3 nucleotides read TGTGCCGGCAGTTTTTTGGGGACAGGGGAAGAGACCCAGTACTTC.

The chain carries TRBV7-9 and TRBJ2-3; TRBD2 is a possible D gene (5 bases). Germline V gives CDR1 SEHNR, CDR2 FQNEAQ (reference sequence). There are 12 residues in the CDR3. Trimming stripped 2 bases from V and 10 bases from J, with 10 bases between. Here the CDR3 reads CASSLISGAQYF. In nucleotides, the CDR3 is TGTGCCAGCAGCTTAATATCCGGGGCGCAGTATTTT. Based on the CDR3 plus reference TRBV7-9 and TRBJ2-3, the full variable domain is DTGVSQNPRHKITKRGQNVTFRCDPISEHNRLYWYRQTLGQGPEFLTYFQNEAQLEKSRLLSDRFSAERPKGSFSTLEIQRTEQGDSAMYLCASSLISGAQYFGPGTRLTVL.

This clonotype was counted between two and nine times. J is TRBJ2-5 and V is TRBV6-1; D could derive from TRBD1 or TRBD2 (5 bases each). This CDR3 is built from 13 residues. Per germline, CDR1 MNHNS and CDR2 SASEGT. V shed 6 bases and J shed 11 bases, with 19 bases lying between them. The CDR3 protein is CASRDMTGWEQYF. In DNA form, the CDR3 reads TGTGCCAGCAGGGACATGACCGGCTGGGAGCAGTACTTC.

A note on this clonotype: Just one base apart from a much larger clone, this may be a read error. V and J are TRBV29-1 and TRBJ1-4; D uncertain. The germline V gene has CDR1 SQVTM and CDR2 ANQGSEA. This CDR3 is built from 11 residues. CDR3 loop: CSVEEGEKRFF. As DNA, the CDR3 is TGCAGCGTTGAGGAGGGTGAAAAACGGTTTTTT.

As to this clonotype: The junction shows a germline mismatch at one end, possibly a read error. The J gene is TRBJ2-3, the V gene TRBV10-3; a possible D gene is TRBD2 (5 bases). The germline CDR1 and CDR2 sequences are ENHRY and SYGVKD. The CDR3 is 15 residues long. CDR3 sequence (DNA): TGTGCCGTCAGTGAGCCTGGGTCCGGGGCAGATACGCAGTATTTT. This translates into CAVSEPGSGADTQYF.

This clonotype was observed a handful of times. One junction end disagrees with the germline gene, perhaps due to a read error. The genes are TRBV6-2 or TRBV6-3 and TRBJ2-5, with a weak D call TRBD2 (6 bases). The CDR3 loop spans 14 amino acids. Germline loops: CDR1 MNHEY, CDR2 SVGEGT. In nucleotides, the CDR3 is TGTGCCAGCAGGTACTTGGGACTTCAAGAGACCCAGTACTTC. Its translation: CASRYLGLQETQYF.

The chain combines TRBV5-4 with TRBJ2-5, with no clear D. Germline V gene data show CDR1 as SGHNT and CDR2 as YYREEE (reference sequence). Between the trimmed V and J ends, which lost 3 bases and 5 bases, there was a span of 14 bases. This CDR3 contains 14 residues. The CDR3 sequence is CASSWSQTLETQYF. CDR3 bases: TGTGCCAGCAGCTGGTCACAAACGCTGGAGACCCAGTACTTC.

The chain uses TRBV5-1 and TRBJ2-1; 8 bases agree with TRBD2. The ends lost 4 bases at V and 6 bases at J; junction bases unmatched: 15. This CDR3 comprises 17 residues. From germline, CDR1 is SGHRS and CDR2 YFSETQ. In DNA, the CDR3 is TGCGCCAGCAGCCTGGGGGTGGGGAGCGGGAGTAGCAATGAGCAGTTCTTC. Its translation: CASSLGVGSGSSNEQFF.

The rearrangement uses TRBV7-2 and TRBJ1-2, with D uncertain. V was shortened by 2 bases and J by 11 bases, with 12 bases between the two germline ends. In germline, CDR1 is SGHTA, CDR2 FQGNSA. CDR3 size: 12 residues. The CDR3 sequence: CASSLQPLGYTF. In nucleotides, the CDR3 is TGTGCCAGCAGCTTACAGCCCTTAGGGTACACCTTC.

The chain employs TRBV2 and TRBJ1-5, with a possible D match to TRBD1 (5 bases). The CDR3 is 15 amino acids. The germline gives CDR1 SNHLY, CDR2 FYNNEI. Trimming removed 4 bases at V and 1 base at J, with 11 bases between. CDR3 coding DNA: TGTGCCAGCAGTGGGGGGATTGCGAGCAATCAGCCCCAGCATTTT. Protein sequence: CASSGGIASNQPQHF.

This clonotype turned up a few times. This chain uses TRBV20-1 with TRBJ2-5; D not resolved. The CDR3 runs to 12 residues. V was shortened by 3 bases and J by 2 bases, with 7 bases between the two germline ends. The germline gives CDR1 DFQATT, CDR2 SNEGSKA (reference sequence). The CDR3 DNA is TGCAGTGCTAGTATAGAACAAGAGACCCAGTACTTC. It is translated as CSASIEQETQYF.

The rearrangement links TRBV7-2 to TRBJ1-5; D remains unclear. Between the trimmed V and J ends, which lost 7 bases and 0 bases, there was a span of 13 bases. Germline assignment: CDR1 SGHTA and CDR2 FQGNSA. The CDR3 length is 15 residues. CDR3 DNA: TGTGCCAGCACCGAAGGGAGTGCTAGCAATCAGCCCCAGCATTTT. It is translated as CASTEGSASNQPQHF.

The rearrangement uses TRBV5-1 and TRBJ1-1, with TRBD1 identical over 7 bases. There are 13 residues in the CDR3. Germline CDR1 is SGHRS and CDR2 is YFSETQ. Trimming took 2 bases from V and 5 from J; bases not matched to a gene: 3. In DNA, the CDR3 is TGCGCCAGCAGCTTCTTACAGGGGACTGAAGCTTTCTTT. Its translation is CASSFLQGTEAFF.